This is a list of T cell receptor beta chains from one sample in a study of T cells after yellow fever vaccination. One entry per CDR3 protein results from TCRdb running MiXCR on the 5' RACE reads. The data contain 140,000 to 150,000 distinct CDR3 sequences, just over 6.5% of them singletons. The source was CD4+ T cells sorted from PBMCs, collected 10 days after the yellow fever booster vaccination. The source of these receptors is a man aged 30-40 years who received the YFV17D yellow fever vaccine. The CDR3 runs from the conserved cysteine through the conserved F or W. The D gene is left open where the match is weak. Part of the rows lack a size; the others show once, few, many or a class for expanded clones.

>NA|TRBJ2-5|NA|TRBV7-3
CASSSLSSETQYF
TGTGCCAGCAGCTCCCTCTCCTCCGAGACCCAGTACTTC
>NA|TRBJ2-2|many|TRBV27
CASMRTVNTGELFF
TGTGCCAGCATGAGGACAGTAAACACCGGGGAGCTGTTTTTT
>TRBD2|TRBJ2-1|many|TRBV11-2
CASSSTGLAARNEQFF
TGTGCCAGCAGCTCCACAGGACTAGCGGCGAGGAATGAGCAGTTCTTC
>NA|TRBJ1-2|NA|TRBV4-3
CASSQDWPFNYGYTF
TGCGCCAGCAGCCAAGATTGGCCCTTTAACTATGGCTACACCTTC
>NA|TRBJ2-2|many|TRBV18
CASSPVLRTGELFF
TGTGCCAGCTCACCAGTTTTGCGGACCGGGGAGCTGTTTTTT
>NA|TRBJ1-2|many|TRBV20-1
CSASPTVRGRGGYTF
TGCAGTGCTAGCCCCACTGTCCGGGGGCGAGGCGGCTACACCTTC
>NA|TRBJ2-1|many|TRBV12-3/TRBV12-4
CASSLRQGTIEQFF
TGTGCCAGCAGTTTAAGGCAGGGTACGATTGAGCAGTTCTTC
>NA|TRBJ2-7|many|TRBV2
CASRAAYEQYF
TGTGCCTCTCGGGCGGCCTACGAGCAGTACTTC
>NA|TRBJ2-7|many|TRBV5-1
CASSLGQAFYEQYF
TGCGCCAGCAGCTTGGGACAGGCTTTCTACGAGCAGTACTTC
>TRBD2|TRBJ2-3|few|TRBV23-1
CASSQQTGTSGNSTITDTQYF
TGCGCCAGCAGTCAACAGACCGGGACTAGCGGAAATTCGACCATCACAGATACGCAGTATTTT
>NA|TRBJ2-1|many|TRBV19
CASSMLVQGEQFF
TGTGCCAGTAGTATGCTTGTGCAGGGCGAGCAGTTCTTC
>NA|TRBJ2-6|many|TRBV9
CASSPRSGANVLTF
TGTGCCAGCAGCCCGCGCTCTGGGGCCAACGTCCTGACTTTC
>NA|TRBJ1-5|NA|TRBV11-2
CASSLARDQPQHF
TGTGCCAGCAGCTTAGCCCGGGATCAGCCCCAGCATTTT
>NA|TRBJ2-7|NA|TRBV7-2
CASSLDPVLGEQYF
TGTGCCAGCAGCTTAGATCCGGTCCTCGGCGAGCAGTACTTC
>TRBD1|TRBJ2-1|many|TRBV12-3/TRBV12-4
CATRDRRYNEQFF
TGTGCTACCAGGGACAGGAGATACAATGAGCAGTTCTTC
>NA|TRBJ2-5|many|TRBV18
CASSRATSRETQYF
TGTGCCAGCTCGCGAGCAACTAGTAGGGAGACCCAGTACTTC
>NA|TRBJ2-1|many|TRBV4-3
CASSPQAGSSYNEQFF
TGCGCCAGCAGCCCCCAAGCCGGGAGCTCCTACAATGAGCAGTTCTTC
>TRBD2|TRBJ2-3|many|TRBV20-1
CSAIGLAGGKDTQYF
TGCAGTGCTATCGGACTAGCGGGAGGCAAAGATACGCAGTATTTT
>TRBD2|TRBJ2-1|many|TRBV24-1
CATSGGTSGRGSYNEQFF
TGTGCCACCAGTGGCGGGACTAGCGGGAGAGGTTCCTACAATGAGCAGTTCTTC
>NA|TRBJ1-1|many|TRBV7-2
CASSLTKGKFTEAFF
TGTGCCAGCAGTTTGACCAAGGGGAAGTTCACTGAAGCTTTCTTT
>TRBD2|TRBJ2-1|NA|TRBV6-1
CASQKKTSGREGEQFF
TGTGCCAGCCAAAAAAAAACTAGCGGGAGGGAAGGTGAGCAGTTCTTC
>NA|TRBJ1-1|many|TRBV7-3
CASSSPDRGSTEAFF
TGTGCCAGCAGCTCCCCGGACCGGGGGAGCACTGAAGCTTTCTTT
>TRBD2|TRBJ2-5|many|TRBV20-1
CSASRLAGGETQYF
TGCAGTGCTAGTCGGCTAGCGGGAGGGGAGACCCAGTACTTC
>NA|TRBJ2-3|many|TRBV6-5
CASSYPSGGIGDTQYF
TGTGCCAGCAGTTACCCAAGCGGAGGGATTGGAGATACGCAGTATTTT
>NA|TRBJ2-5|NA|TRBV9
CASSPDLRLQDTQYF
TGTGCCAGCAGCCCGGATCTGCGGCTCCAAGACACCCAGTACTTC
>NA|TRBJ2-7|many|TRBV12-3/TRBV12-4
CASSPQDGEQYF
TGTGCCAGCAGCCCCCAGGATGGCGAGCAGTACTTC
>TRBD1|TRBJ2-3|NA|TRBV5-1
CASTLRDRGESDTQYF
TGCGCCAGCACTCTCCGGGACAGGGGAGAATCGGATACGCAGTATTTT
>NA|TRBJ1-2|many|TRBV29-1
CSVGDNPNYGYTF
TGCAGCGTGGGGGACAATCCTAACTATGGCTACACCTTC
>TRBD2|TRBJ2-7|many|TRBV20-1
CSARGLLPSSYEQYF
TGCAGTGCTAGGGGACTACTACCAAGCTCCTACGAGCAGTACTTC
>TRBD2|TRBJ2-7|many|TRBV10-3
CAISGPTSGSYEQYF
TGTGCCATCAGTGGGCCGACTAGCGGGAGTTACGAGCAGTACTTC
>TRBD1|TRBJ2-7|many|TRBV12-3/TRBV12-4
CASRDRPYEQYF
TGTGCCAGCAGGGACAGGCCCTACGAGCAGTACTTC
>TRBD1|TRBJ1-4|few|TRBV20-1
CSAITRTGRWEKLFF
TGCAGTGCGATTACTCGGACAGGCCGATGGGAAAAACTGTTTTTT
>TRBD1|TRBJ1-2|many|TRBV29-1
CSVVSRGRFGGYTF
TGCAGCGTTGTATCCAGGGGGCGTTTCGGTGGCTACACCTTC